Listed here are 21 T cell receptor beta chains from one sample, sequenced in a study of identical twins. Each CDR3 protein gets one entry after TCRdb re-called the 5' RACE reads with MiXCR. The table records 200,000 to 250,000 distinct CDR3 sequences, about 7% of them present only once. In addition, the sample was reused for a study of yellow fever vaccine responses in identical twins.

Sequencing used memory (CD45RO+) T cells sorted from blood. Every receptor here comes from a woman aged 18-29 years in good health.

This clonotype was recorded at least ten times. The chain couples TRBV7-9 to TRBJ1-1; D not resolved. Trimming stripped 2 bases from V and 5 bases from J, with 18 bases between. CDR3 length: 16 amino acids. Germline V gene sequence: CDR1 SEHNR, CDR2 FQNEAQ (reference sequence). The CDR3 DNA reads TGTGCCAGCAGCTTACGCCAGGAGGTATCTGGGACTGAAGCTTTCTTT. This encodes CASSLRQEVSGTEAFF.

This clonotype was recorded a few times. The chain has TRBV6-2 or TRBV6-3 and TRBJ1-1; D remains unclear. The CDR3 extends over 11 amino acids. V lost 10 bases, J lost 0 bases, and 6 bases lay in between. The germline gives CDR1 MNHEY, CDR2 SVGEGT. CDR3 in amino acids: CATTLNTEAFF. The CDR3 bases are TGTGCCACCACGCTGAACACTGAAGCTTTCTTT.

This chain links TRBV28 with TRBJ2-7, with D possibly called TRBD1 or TRBD2 (5 bases each). Trimming took 8 bases from V and 2 from J, leaving 19 bases between them. CDR1 is MDHEN, CDR2 SYDVKM, per germline. The CDR3 covers 15 residues. CDR3 coding DNA: TGTGCCAGCTCTCTGAGGGGCGCAGGAGCCTACGAGCAGTACTTC. As protein: CASSLRGAGAYEQYF.

This clonotype was seen at least ten times. This chain links TRBV12-3 or TRBV12-4 with TRBJ2-7; TRBD1 might be the D (6 bases). V lost 5 bases and J 1 base, leaving 15 bases between the germline ends. The CDR3 is 15 amino acids. CDR3 sequence reads: CASSQTQTGSYEQYF. For the CDR3, the DNA is TGTGCCAGCAGTCAAACTCAGACAGGTTCCTACGAGCAGTACTTC.

This chain links TRBV20-1 with TRBJ2-5; TRBD2 matches 13 bases. CDR3 length equals 17 residues. CDR1 DFQATT and CDR2 SNEGSKA come from the germline V gene (reference sequence). The trim removed 3 bases at V and 1 base at J, leaving 8 bases unmatched. The CDR3 reads CSASCGGLAGSQETQYF. The CDR3 coding sequence is TGCAGTGCTAGTTGTGGGGGACTAGCGGGGTCCCAAGAGACCCAGTACTTC.

The rearrangement joins TRBV7-9 to TRBJ2-1; D unresolved. Germline V gene sequence: CDR1 SEHNR, CDR2 FQNEAQ (reference sequence). The CDR3 totals 17 residues. V was shortened by 3 bases and J by 0 bases, with 15 bases between the two germline ends. The CDR3 loop is CASSFKFGMPSYNEQFF. CDR3 nucleotides: TGTGCCAGCAGCTTTAAGTTTGGGATGCCCTCCTACAATGAGCAGTTCTTC.

This clonotype was seen many times. The chain carries TRBV29-1 and TRBJ2-7, with 9 bases that match TRBD2. V was clipped by 7 bases and J by 5 bases; unmatched bases: 6. Per germline, CDR1 SQVTM and CDR2 ANQGSEA. The length of the CDR3 is 12 residues. Here the CDR3 reads CSAGLAGNEQYF. In DNA, the CDR3 is TGCAGCGCTGGGCTAGCGGGGAACGAGCAGTACTTC.

This clonotype was detected only a few times. V usage is TRBV20-1 and J usage is TRBJ2-7; D may be TRBD1 (5 bases). The CDR3 loop spans 15 amino acids. The germline CDR1 and CDR2 sequences are DFQATT and SNEGSKA (reference sequence). CDR3 nucleotides: TGCAGCGCCATACCGACCAAAGACAGATCCTACGAGCAGTACTTC. Translation gives CSAIPTKDRSYEQYF.

The CDR3 sequence is CATSDDRVGGELFF. The CDR3 nucleotides are TGTGCCACCAGTGACGACAGGGTGGGCGGGGAGCTGTTTTTT. The V call is TRBV24-1, the J call TRBJ2-2; the match to TRBD1 covers 7 bases. Germline CDR1 KGHDR, CDR2 SFDVKD. After removal of 4 bases from V and 7 bases from J, the junction contained 5 bases not matched to a gene. CDR3 size: 14 residues.

This clonotype was detected only a few times. The junction departs from germline at one end; a sequencing error may be responsible. The V call is TRBV13, the J call TRBJ2-7; TRBD1 agrees at 10 bases. CDR3 size: 15 residues. Germline V gene sequence: CDR1 PRHDT, CDR2 FYEKMQ (reference sequence). CDR3 coding DNA: TGTGCCAGCAACCATTACCGGGACAGGGGAAGAAAGTGGGACTTC. Its translation is CASNHYRDRGRKWDF. Looking up the rest from reference TRBV13 and TRBJ2-7 gives the full variable domain: AAGVIQSPRHLIKEKRETATLKCYPIPRHDTVYWYQQGPGQDPQFLISFYEKMQSDKGSIPDRFSAQQFSDYHSELNMSSLELGDSALYFCASNHYRDRGRKWDFGPGTRLTVT.

This clonotype was detected ten times or more. The genes are TRBV20-1 and TRBJ2-1; TRBD2 aligns across 9 bases. Germline V gene data show CDR1 as DFQATT and CDR2 as SNEGSKA (reference sequence). This CDR3 region has 13 residues. V lost 3 bases and J lost 12; bases outside the gene matches: 9. The CDR3 DNA reads as TGCAGTGCTAGGGAGCTAGCGGGATCCTGGCAGTTCTTC. Protein product: CSARELAGSWQFF.

This clonotype was recorded at least ten times. The chain couples TRBV5-1 to TRBJ2-1, with D perhaps matching TRBD1 (5 bases). Germline assignment: CDR1 SGHRS and CDR2 YFSETQ. This CDR3 contains 14 residues. Trimming removed 4 bases at V and 0 bases at J, with 8 bases between. CDR3 in amino acids: CASSRQGSYNEQFF. As DNA, the CDR3 is TGCGCCAGCAGCCGGCAGGGCTCCTACAATGAGCAGTTCTTC. Supplemented by reference TRBV5-1 and TRBJ2-1, the full variable domain reads KAGVTQTPRYLIKTRGQQVTLSCSPISGHRSVSWYQQTPGQGLQFLFEYFSETQRNKGNFPGRFSGRQFSNSRSEMNVSTLELGDSALYLCASSRQGSYNEQFFGPGTRLTVL.

The sample holds a few counts of this clonotype. V usage is TRBV2 and J usage is TRBJ1-1, with D unclear. CDR1 is SNHLY, CDR2 FYNNEI, per germline. The CDR3 has 14 amino acids. V was pared by 6 bases and J by 4 bases, with 15 bases between. In DNA, the CDR3 is TGTGCCAGCAGCGGGCCCAACGGGCGCACTGAAGCTTTCTTT. Its protein product is CASSGPNGRTEAFF.

Concerning this clonotype: With a much larger clone just one base away, this may be a read error. The rearrangement links TRBV5-1 to TRBJ2-2; D unresolved. Trimming removed 4 bases from V and 4 bases from J, with 17 bases in between. This CDR3 is built from 16 residues. In germline, CDR1 is SGHRS, CDR2 YFSETQ. The CDR3 region has the DNA TGCGCCAGCAGCCCTAACCGGGTAAAGAGCACCGGGGAGCTGTTTTTT. Amino acids: CASSPNRVKSTGELFF.

This clonotype has more than one count but fewer than ten. V and J are TRBV28 and TRBJ1-3; unclear D gene. Germline lookup yields CDR1 MDHEN and CDR2 SYDVKM. The CDR3 runs 14 residues. V gave up 4 bases and J gave up 0 bases, with 7 bases separating them. CDR3 in amino acids: CASSSDNSGNTIYF. The CDR3 DNA is TGTGCCAGCAGTTCCGACAACTCTGGAAACACCATATATTTT.

The rearrangement joins TRBV2 to TRBJ2-3; a weak D match, TRBD1 (6 bases). The CDR3 has 14 residues. Germline V gene lookup returns CDR1 SNHLY and CDR2 FYNNEI. V dropped 2 bases and J dropped 6 bases, with 12 bases sitting between them. The CDR3 DNA reads as TGTGCCAGCAGTGAACCCCGGCAGGGGGATACGCAGTATTTT. It codes for CASSEPRQGDTQYF.

This clonotype has at least ten counts. The V call is TRBV5-1, the J call TRBJ2-3; possibly TRBD1 for D (5 bases). The CDR3 contains 19 residues. V lost 6 bases, J lost 2 bases, and 28 bases lay in between. Germline assignment: CDR1 SGHRS and CDR2 YFSETQ. CDR3 region: CASKAPRTPRLGDTDTQYF. The CDR3 nucleotides read TGCGCCAGCAAGGCCCCCCGGACACCTCGCCTTGGGGACACAGATACGCAGTATTTT.

The sample holds a few counts of this clonotype. The chain combines TRBV20-1 with TRBJ1-1; D is perhaps TRBD1 (5 bases). V was clipped by 4 bases and J by 0 bases, with 6 bases between them. Germline CDR1 reads DFQATT; CDR2 reads SNEGSKA (reference sequence). The CDR3 runs 12 residues. CDR3 in DNA: TGCAGTGCTACACAGGTGAACACTGAAGCTTTCTTT. This translates into CSATQVNTEAFF.

This clonotype was seen many times. The V gene is TRBV5-1, the J gene TRBJ1-6, with 10 bases matching TRBD1. The CDR3 has 14 residues. V gave up 3 bases and J gave up 7 bases; unmatched junction bases: 1. Germline lookup yields CDR1 SGHRS and CDR2 YFSETQ. The CDR3 loop reads CASSWDRGNSPLHF. The CDR3 DNA is TGCGCCAGCAGCTGGGACAGGGGAAATTCACCCCTCCACTTT. Full variable domain (outside the CDR3, taken from reference TRBV5-1 and TRBJ1-6): KAGVTQTPRYLIKTRGQQVTLSCSPISGHRSVSWYQQTPGQGLQFLFEYFSETQRNKGNFPGRFSGRQFSNSRSEMNVSTLELGDSALYLCASSWDRGNSPLHFGNGTRLTVT.

This clonotype was observed a handful of times. This sequence joins TRBV5-1 and TRBJ2-3, with a weak D call TRBD1 (6 bases). CDR1 is SGHRS and CDR2 is YFSETQ in the germline V gene. V lost 4 bases and J lost 0, with 27 bases in between. The CDR3 totals 20 residues. As DNA, the CDR3 is TGCGCCAGCAGCAGATCACCAACCGGAAAGACAGGAGGTAGCACAGATACGCAGTATTTT. The encoded protein is CASSRSPTGKTGGSTDTQYF.

This clonotype was observed at least ten times. This chain links TRBV28 with TRBJ1-2; D is ambiguous. Trimming removed 5 bases from V and 5 bases from J, with 15 bases in between. Germline CDR1 reads MDHEN; CDR2 reads SYDVKM. The CDR3 has 14 amino acids. The DNA of the CDR3 is TGTGCCAGCAGTAGCCCCGGGAAGCGGTATGGCTACACCTTC. Amino acid sequence: CASSSPGKRYGYTF.